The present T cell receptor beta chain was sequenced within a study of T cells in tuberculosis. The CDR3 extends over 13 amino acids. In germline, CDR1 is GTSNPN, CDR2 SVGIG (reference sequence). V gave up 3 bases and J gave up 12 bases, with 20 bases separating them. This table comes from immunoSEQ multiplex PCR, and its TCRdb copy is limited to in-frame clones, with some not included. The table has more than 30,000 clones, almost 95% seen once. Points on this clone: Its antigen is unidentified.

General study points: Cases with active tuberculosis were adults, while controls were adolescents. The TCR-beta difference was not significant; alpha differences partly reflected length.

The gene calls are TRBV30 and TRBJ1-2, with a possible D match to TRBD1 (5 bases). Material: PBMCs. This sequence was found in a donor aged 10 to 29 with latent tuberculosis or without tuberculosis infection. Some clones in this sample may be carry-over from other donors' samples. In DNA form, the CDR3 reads TGTGCCTGGAGCGCTCCGGGACTGCCGCGGCACACCTTC. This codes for CAWSAPGLPRHTF.